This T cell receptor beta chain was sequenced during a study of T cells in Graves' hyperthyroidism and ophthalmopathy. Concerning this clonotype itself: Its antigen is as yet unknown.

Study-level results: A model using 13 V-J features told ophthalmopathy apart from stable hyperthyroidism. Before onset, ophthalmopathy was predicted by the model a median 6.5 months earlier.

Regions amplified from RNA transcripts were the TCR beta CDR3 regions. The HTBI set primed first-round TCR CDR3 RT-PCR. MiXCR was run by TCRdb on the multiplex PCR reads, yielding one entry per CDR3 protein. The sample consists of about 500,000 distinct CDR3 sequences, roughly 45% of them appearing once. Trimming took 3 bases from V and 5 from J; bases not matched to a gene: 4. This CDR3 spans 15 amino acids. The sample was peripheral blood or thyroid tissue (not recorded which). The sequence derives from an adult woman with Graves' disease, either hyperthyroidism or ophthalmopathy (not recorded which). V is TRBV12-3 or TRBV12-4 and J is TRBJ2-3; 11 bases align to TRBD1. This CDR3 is CASSFGTGGRDTQYF. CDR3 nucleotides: TGTGCCAGCAGTTTCGGGACAGGGGGGCGAGATACGCAGTATTTT.